A selection of T cell receptor beta chains follows, all from one sample in a study of cytomegalovirus exposure and HLA in healthy donors. Measured with immunoSEQ multiplex PCR; TCRdb has only the in-frame clones, and not every one. There are more than 80,000 clones in the sample; 65% to 85% occur only once, and less than 15% lies in the top ten. The sequencing input was PBMCs. The receptor set was obtained from a woman aged 70-85 years in good health and CMV-seropositive. CDR3s include the opening cysteine and the closing phenylalanine or tryptophan. Fields, in order: clone size, V gene, J gene, D gene, CDR3 DNA, CDR3 protein. The D gene is left open where the match is weak. Not every row has a clone size; where given, it reads once, few, many or a size class.

clone_size: once; v_call: TRBV4-2; j_call: TRBJ1-2; d_call: NA; cdr3_nt: TGTGCCAGCAGCCAAGATCCGGGAGTCAACTATGGCTACACCTTC; cdr3_aa: CASSQDPGVNYGYTF
clone_size: NA; v_call: TRBV7-6; j_call: TRBJ2-3; d_call: NA; cdr3_nt: TGTGCCAGCAGATCAAGAGGGGGATCAGATACGCAGTATTTT; cdr3_aa: CASRSRGGSDTQYF
clone_size: NA; v_call: TRBV18; j_call: TRBJ2-1; d_call: TRBD1; cdr3_nt: TGTGCCAGCTCACCACCTTTAGGACAGGGGGCGGATGAGCAGTTCTTC; cdr3_aa: CASSPPLGQGADEQFF
clone_size: NA; v_call: TRBV7-3; j_call: TRBJ2-7; d_call: TRBD1; cdr3_nt: TGTGCCAGCAGCCCGGGACAGACCTACGAGCAGTACTTC; cdr3_aa: CASSPGQTYEQYF
clone_size: NA; v_call: TRBV27; j_call: TRBJ1-2; d_call: TRBD1; cdr3_nt: TGTGCCAGCAGTTTTTCGCAGGGGGGACTCTATGGCTACACCTTC; cdr3_aa: CASSFSQGGLYGYTF
clone_size: NA; v_call: TRBV5-1; j_call: TRBJ2-5; d_call: NA; cdr3_nt: TGCGCCAGCAGCTTTTCTGGAACGGGACAAGAGACCCAGTACTTC; cdr3_aa: CASSFSGTGQETQYF
clone_size: NA; v_call: TRBV28; j_call: TRBJ1-5; d_call: TRBD1; cdr3_nt: TGTGCCAGCAGTCCCTCCGGGACAGGGAACAATCAGCCCCAGCATTTT; cdr3_aa: CASSPSGTGNNQPQHF
clone_size: NA; v_call: TRBV6-5; j_call: TRBJ1-1; d_call: NA; cdr3_nt: TGTGCCAGCAGTGAACAGGGGAACACTGAAGCTTTCTTT; cdr3_aa: CASSEQGNTEAFF
clone_size: NA; v_call: TRBV10-3; j_call: TRBJ1-2; d_call: NA; cdr3_nt: TGTGCCATCAGCCAAGGGAGTGGCTACACCTTC; cdr3_aa: CAISQGSGYTF
clone_size: NA; v_call: TRBV7-2; j_call: TRBJ2-3; d_call: TRBD2; cdr3_nt: TGTGCCAGCAGCCCCCGGACTAGCGGGGTTACTAGCACAGATACGCAGTATTTT; cdr3_aa: CASSPRTSGVTSTDTQYF
clone_size: NA; v_call: TRBV28; j_call: TRBJ2-5; d_call: TRBD2; cdr3_nt: TGTGCCGGGACTAGCGGGAGTGGGGAACAAGAGACCCAGTACTTC; cdr3_aa: CAGTSGSGEQETQYF
clone_size: NA; v_call: TRBV28; j_call: TRBJ1-4; d_call: TRBD1; cdr3_nt: TGTGCCAGCAGTCCCGTAACTGGGACAGGGTTAGAAAAACTGTTTTTT; cdr3_aa: CASSPVTGTGLEKLFF
clone_size: NA; v_call: TRBV5-1; j_call: TRBJ1-5; d_call: NA; cdr3_nt: TGCGCCAGCAGCTCAGTGCCCGGGTTGGGCAATCAGCCCCAGCATTTT; cdr3_aa: CASSSVPGLGNQPQHF
clone_size: NA; v_call: TRBV10-3; j_call: TRBJ1-4; d_call: NA; cdr3_nt: TGTGCCATCAGTGAGTCATTGGTCCAGGGAAAACTGTTTTTT; cdr3_aa: CAISESLVQGKLFF
clone_size: NA; v_call: TRBV28; j_call: TRBJ2-5; d_call: NA; cdr3_nt: TGTGCCAGCAGTTTCTTAGAGACCCAGTACTTC; cdr3_aa: CASSFLETQYF
clone_size: NA; v_call: TRBV4-1; j_call: TRBJ2-1; d_call: TRBD2; cdr3_nt: TGCGCCAGCAGCCAAGGAAAACTAGCGGGAGAGCCCAATGAGCAGTTCTTC; cdr3_aa: CASSQGKLAGEPNEQFF
clone_size: few; v_call: TRBV20-1; j_call: TRBJ1-1; d_call: NA; cdr3_nt: TGCAGTGCTAGTATGAACACTGAAGCTTTCTTT; cdr3_aa: CSASMNTEAFF
clone_size: NA; v_call: TRBV11-2; j_call: TRBJ2-5; d_call: NA; cdr3_nt: TGTGCCAGCAGCGGACCGGGCGGGTTGGAGACCCAGTACTTC; cdr3_aa: CASSGPGGLETQYF
clone_size: NA; v_call: TRBV7-2; j_call: TRBJ2-7; d_call: TRBD2; cdr3_nt: TGTGCCAGCAGCCGTTCGGGGGGGCTAGCTACCTACGAGCAGTACTTC; cdr3_aa: CASSRSGGLATYEQYF
clone_size: NA; v_call: TRBV14; j_call: TRBJ2-5; d_call: NA; cdr3_nt: TGTGCCAGCAGCGCGGGGAAAACCCAGTACTTC; cdr3_aa: CASSAGKTQYF
clone_size: NA; v_call: TRBV7-2; j_call: TRBJ2-5; d_call: TRBD2; cdr3_nt: TGTGCCAGCAGCCGATCTAGCGGGGGGGCATCAGAGACCCAGTACTTC; cdr3_aa: CASSRSSGGASETQYF
clone_size: NA; v_call: TRBV2; j_call: TRBJ1-5; d_call: NA; cdr3_nt: TGTGCCAGCAATCCACAGGTGGGCAATCAGCCCCAGCATTTT; cdr3_aa: CASNPQVGNQPQHF
clone_size: NA; v_call: TRBV7-9; j_call: TRBJ2-3; d_call: NA; cdr3_nt: TGTGCCAGCAGCTTGGGGGCCAGGACAGATACGCAGTATTTT; cdr3_aa: CASSLGARTDTQYF
clone_size: few; v_call: TRBV6-5; j_call: TRBJ1-2; d_call: NA; cdr3_nt: TGTGCCAGCAGTGTAGGGGGGGCCTATGGCTACACCTTC; cdr3_aa: CASSVGGAYGYTF
clone_size: NA; v_call: TRBV27; j_call: TRBJ2-1; d_call: NA; cdr3_nt: TGTGCCAGCAGTCGCGCCCTAGCAGTGCCCTACAATGAGCAGTTCTTC; cdr3_aa: CASSRALAVPYNEQFF
clone_size: NA; v_call: TRBV5-5; j_call: TRBJ2-7; d_call: TRBD1; cdr3_nt: TGTGCCAGCAGCGTGTCAGACAGGGCTGACTACGAGCAGTACTTC; cdr3_aa: CASSVSDRADYEQYF
clone_size: few; v_call: TRBV30; j_call: TRBJ2-7; d_call: TRBD2; cdr3_nt: TGTGCCTGGAGTTCCGGGACTAGTTACCACGAGCAGTACTTC; cdr3_aa: CAWSSGTSYHEQYF
clone_size: NA; v_call: TRBV5-5; j_call: TRBJ1-2; d_call: TRBD1; cdr3_nt: TGTGCCAGCAGCAGAACAGGGGATTTGGTGACAGAGCGGGGCTACACCTTC; cdr3_aa: CASSRTGDLVTERGYTF
clone_size: NA; v_call: TRBV5-1; j_call: TRBJ2-1; d_call: NA; cdr3_nt: TGCGCCAGCAGCTCGACAGGCCACAATGAGCAGTTCTTC; cdr3_aa: CASSSTGHNEQFF
clone_size: NA; v_call: TRBV5-5; j_call: TRBJ2-7; d_call: NA; cdr3_nt: TGTGCCAGCAGCTTGGCCCCTCAGGTAAACTACGAGCAGTACTTC; cdr3_aa: CASSLAPQVNYEQYF
clone_size: NA; v_call: TRBV19; j_call: TRBJ2-1; d_call: TRBD2; cdr3_nt: TGTGCCAGTAGTATCCTTAGCGGGAGCTCCTACAATGAGCAGTTCTTC; cdr3_aa: CASSILSGSSYNEQFF
clone_size: large; v_call: TRBV6-5; j_call: TRBJ2-2; d_call: TRBD1; cdr3_nt: TGTGCCAGCAGTTACTCGACAGGGGTTCCCGGGGAGCTGTTTTTT; cdr3_aa: CASSYSTGVPGELFF
clone_size: few; v_call: TRBV7-2; j_call: TRBJ2-3; d_call: TRBD1; cdr3_nt: TGTGCCAGCAGCACCCAAGGACAGGGAACGGCAGATACGCAGTATTTT; cdr3_aa: CASSTQGQGTADTQYF
clone_size: NA; v_call: TRBV27; j_call: TRBJ1-2; d_call: TRBD1; cdr3_nt: TGTGCCAGCAGTGGCCTTAACCGGGACAGGGGGGGTGGCTACACCTTC; cdr3_aa: CASSGLNRDRGGGYTF
clone_size: NA; v_call: TRBV5-1; j_call: TRBJ2-3; d_call: TRBD2; cdr3_nt: TGCGCCAGCAGCTGGGCGGGAGGGCGGGGAGATACGCAGTATTTT; cdr3_aa: CASSWAGGRGDTQYF
clone_size: NA; v_call: TRBV9; j_call: TRBJ2-2; d_call: TRBD1; cdr3_nt: TGTGCCAGCAGTTACTCGACAGGGGTTCCCGGGGAGCTGTTTTTT; cdr3_aa: CASSYSTGVPGELFF
clone_size: NA; v_call: TRBV7-3; j_call: TRBJ2-7; d_call: NA; cdr3_nt: TGTGCCAGCAGCCCAGACAGGTCAAGCTCCTACGAGCAGTACTTC; cdr3_aa: CASSPDRSSSYEQYF
clone_size: few; v_call: TRBV21-1; j_call: TRBJ2-1; d_call: NA; cdr3_nt: TGTGCCAGCAGCAAAGCAAGCGGGAGCCCCCACTGCAATGAGCAGTTCTTC; cdr3_aa: CASSKASGSPHCNEQFF
clone_size: NA; v_call: TRBV2; j_call: TRBJ2-1; d_call: NA; cdr3_nt: TGTGCCAGCAGCCAAACAGCCTACAATGAGCAGTTCTTC; cdr3_aa: CASSQTAYNEQFF
clone_size: NA; v_call: TRBV6-6; j_call: TRBJ1-5; d_call: NA; cdr3_nt: TGTGCCAGCAGTACACAGGTGAATCAGCCCCAGCATTTT; cdr3_aa: CASSTQVNQPQHF
clone_size: NA; v_call: TRBV7-9; j_call: TRBJ1-2; d_call: NA; cdr3_nt: TGTGCCAGCAGCTCCGGACTGACGTGGGCCTATGGCTACACCTTC; cdr3_aa: CASSSGLTWAYGYTF
clone_size: NA; v_call: TRBV18; j_call: TRBJ1-2; d_call: TRBD1; cdr3_nt: TGTGCCAGCTCAGCGACCGGACAGGGAGCCTATGGCTACACCTTC; cdr3_aa: CASSATGQGAYGYTF
clone_size: NA; v_call: TRBV7-9; j_call: TRBJ2-5; d_call: TRBD2; cdr3_nt: TGTGCCAGCAGCTTAGACTTGGGGTTCAGCGGGAGGTACGAAGAGACCCAGTACTTC; cdr3_aa: CASSLDLGFSGRYEETQYF
clone_size: NA; v_call: TRBV7-9; j_call: TRBJ2-7; d_call: TRBD1; cdr3_nt: TGTGCCAGCAGCCTCGGGACAGGGAACTACGAGCAGTACTTC; cdr3_aa: CASSLGTGNYEQYF
clone_size: NA; v_call: TRBV7-2; j_call: TRBJ2-1; d_call: TRBD1; cdr3_nt: TGTGCCAGCAGCTTATCGACAGGGGTGGCCAATGAGCAGTTCTTC; cdr3_aa: CASSLSTGVANEQFF
clone_size: NA; v_call: TRBV2; j_call: TRBJ1-4; d_call: NA; cdr3_nt: TGTGCCAGCAGGGATGGGGCACTGGGTGGTGAAAAACTGTTTTTT; cdr3_aa: CASRDGALGGEKLFF
clone_size: NA; v_call: TRBV15; j_call: TRBJ1-1; d_call: NA; cdr3_nt: TGTGCCACCAGTCGGACAGACGAAGCTTTCTTT; cdr3_aa: CATSRTDEAFF
clone_size: NA; v_call: TRBV7-7; j_call: TRBJ2-3; d_call: TRBD2; cdr3_nt: TGTGCTAGCAGCTTACTAGCGGGCAGCACAGATACGCAGTATTTT; cdr3_aa: CASSLLAGSTDTQYF
clone_size: NA; v_call: TRBV29-1; j_call: TRBJ1-1; d_call: NA; cdr3_nt: TGCAGCGTTGAGGCAGCGGGGAACACTGAAGCTTTCTTT; cdr3_aa: CSVEAAGNTEAFF
clone_size: once; v_call: TRBV6-5; j_call: TRBJ1-4; d_call: TRBD1; cdr3_nt: TGTGCCAGCAGAAGACAGGGGGCTAATGAAAAACTGTTTTTT; cdr3_aa: CASRRQGANEKLFF
clone_size: NA; v_call: TRBV18; j_call: TRBJ2-7; d_call: TRBD2; cdr3_nt: TGTGCCAGCTCACCACCAGGACTAGCGGGAGTATACGAGCAGTACTTC; cdr3_aa: CASSPPGLAGVYEQYF
clone_size: NA; v_call: TRBV28; j_call: TRBJ1-3; d_call: TRBD1; cdr3_nt: TGTGCCAGCAGTTTAAACAGGGGGCGCCCCGGAAACACCATATATTTT; cdr3_aa: CASSLNRGRPGNTIYF
clone_size: few; v_call: TRBV5-1; j_call: TRBJ2-1; d_call: TRBD1; cdr3_nt: TGCGCCAGCAGCTGGGACAGGGGTGGTCAGGGTGAGCAGTTCTTC; cdr3_aa: CASSWDRGGQGEQFF
clone_size: NA; v_call: TRBV11-3; j_call: TRBJ2-7; d_call: TRBD1; cdr3_nt: TGTGCCAGCAGCTCCTCCGGGACAGGACTGTACTTC; cdr3_aa: CASSSSGTGLYF
clone_size: NA; v_call: TRBV28; j_call: TRBJ2-6; d_call: TRBD2; cdr3_nt: TGTGCCAGCACCTCGGGGGGGGCTGGGGCCAACGTCCTGACTTTC; cdr3_aa: CASTSGGAGANVLTF
clone_size: NA; v_call: TRBV6-6; j_call: TRBJ1-3; d_call: NA; cdr3_nt: TGTGCCACTTCCTCCGGGGGGAGAAACACCATATATTTT; cdr3_aa: CATSSGGRNTIYF
clone_size: NA; v_call: TRBV5-1; j_call: TRBJ1-4; d_call: NA; cdr3_nt: TGCGCCAGCAGCTTGGGCAGGATTAATGAAAAACTGTTTTTT; cdr3_aa: CASSLGRINEKLFF
clone_size: NA; v_call: TRBV12-2; j_call: TRBJ2-1; d_call: NA; cdr3_nt: TGTGCAAGTCGCTTACGGGGGAGATCCTACAATGAGCAGTTCTTC; cdr3_aa: CASRLRGRSYNEQFF